A single sample gave rise to the 20 T cell receptor beta chains below, sequenced in a study of blood T cell repertoires in COVID-19. Produced via immunoSEQ multiplex PCR; TCRdb's table is partial and in-frame only. Of about 90,000 clones in the sample, roughly 80% were seen once. What was sequenced was peripheral blood. Receptors originate from an elderly man with active or convalescent COVID-19.

This clone was counted a single time. This sequence joins TRBV10-3 and TRBJ1-2; TRBD1 aligns across 9 bases. V was clipped by 6 bases and J by 0 bases; unmatched bases: 5. The CDR3 length is 15 residues. CDR1 is ENHRY and CDR2 is SYGVKD in the germline V gene. The CDR3 here is CAISGGTGTNYGYTF. CDR3 coding DNA: TGTGCCATCAGCGGTGGGACAGGGACTAACTATGGCTACACCTTC.

The V gene is TRBV27, the J gene TRBJ1-4; 10 bases map to TRBD1. The germline V gene encodes CDR1 MNHEY and CDR2 SMNVEV (reference sequence). V gave up 0 bases and J gave up 8 bases; unmatched junction bases: 3. CDR3 size: 15 residues. DNA of the CDR3: TGTGCCAGCAGTTTATCAAGGACAGGGGGAGAAAAACTGTTTTTT. It yields the protein CASSLSRTGGEKLFF.

This clone was seen only a few times. The chain has TRBV28 and TRBJ1-2; 9 positions match TRBD1. The germline V gene has CDR1 MDHEN and CDR2 SYDVKM. J lost 2 bases, V lost 5 bases, and 9 bases had no gene match. The CDR3 has 16 amino acids. DNA of the CDR3: TGTGCCAGCAGTCGCGGGGACAGGGTAGGGAACTATGGCTACACCTTC. Translating gives CASSRGDRVGNYGYTF.

The J gene is TRBJ2-5, the V gene TRBV2; D is possibly TRBD2 (6 bases). This CDR3 region has 15 residues. Trimming pared 4 bases from V and 3 bases from J, leaving 15 bases between. Germline V gene lookup returns CDR1 SNHLY and CDR2 FYNNEI. The CDR3 DNA reads TGTGCCAGCAGTGGCGGAGGGCAGGGCGAAGAGACCCAGTACTTC. Encoded protein: CASSGGGQGEETQYF.

This sequence joins TRBV5-1 and TRBJ1-1; 7 nucleotides agree with TRBD1. CDR1 and CDR2 from the germline V gene are SGHRS and YFSETQ. The CDR3 runs 14 residues. Trimming cost V 3 bases and J 3 bases; bases outside gene matches: 5. CDR3: CASSSTGLDTEAFF. The CDR3, as DNA: TGCGCCAGCAGCTCGACAGGGTTGGACACTGAAGCTTTCTTT.

The rearrangement links TRBV27 to TRBJ1-2, with a possible D match to TRBD1 (6 bases). The V end was cut by 5 bases, the J end by 3 bases, with 28 bases between. There are 19 residues in the CDR3. Germline lookup yields CDR1 MNHEY and CDR2 SMNVEV (reference sequence). The CDR3 protein is CASSPPQGRGVSIHYGYTF. The CDR3 DNA is TGTGCCAGCAGTCCTCCGCAGGGGAGGGGGGTCTCGATTCACTATGGCTACACCTTC.

The chain links TRBV7-6 to TRBJ2-3, with TRBD1 matching over 7 bases. J gave up 4 bases and V 4 bases, and 5 bases lay outside the gene matches. The CDR3 has 14 residues. Germline V CDR1 and CDR2: SGHVS, FNYEAQ. CDR3 sequence reads: CASSSSGGSDTQYF. The CDR3 nucleotides read TGTGCCAGCAGCTCATCAGGGGGATCAGATACGCAGTATTTT.

This clone has just one count. The chain joins TRBV2 to TRBJ1-6, with 9 bases aligning to TRBD1. Per germline, CDR1 SNHLY and CDR2 FYNNEI. This CDR3 contains 15 residues. Trimming at V came to 6 bases and at J to 7 bases, leaving 7 bases not matched to a gene. CDR3 DNA: TGTGCCAGCAGAGGTTCACAGGGGGCCAATTCACCCCTCCACTTT. Translated, it gives CASRGSQGANSPLHF.

The chain uses TRBV15 and TRBJ2-3; D possibly corresponds to TRBD2 (6 bases). Germline values: CDR1 LNHNV, CDR2 YYDKDF (reference sequence). V lost 3 bases, J lost 6 bases, and 16 bases lay in between. The CDR3 is made up of 15 amino acids. CDR3 amino acids: CATSSRGGMSDTQYF. In DNA form, the CDR3 reads TGTGCCACCAGCAGTCGTGGGGGGATGTCCGATACGCAGTATTTT.

V is TRBV12-3 or TRBV12-4 and J is TRBJ1-1; D uncertain. V lost 3 bases and J 5 bases, leaving 10 bases between the germline ends. This CDR3 is 13 amino acids long. The CDR3 DNA reads as TGTGCCAGCAGTTTGGCAGCGGGGACTGAAGCTTTCTTT. Translating gives CASSLAAGTEAFF.

The chain links TRBV10-3 to TRBJ2-5; D is perhaps TRBD1 (5 bases). Trimming took off 4 bases at V and 2 bases at J, with 11 bases between the two ends. Germline V lookup: CDR1 ENHRY, CDR2 SYGVKD. The length of the CDR3 is 14 residues. This CDR3 is CAISGKGSQETQYF. CDR3 nucleotides: TGTGCCATCAGTGGGAAGGGGTCACAAGAGACCCAGTACTTC.

The chain couples TRBV15 to TRBJ2-7; no firm D call. Germline values: CDR1 LNHNV, CDR2 YYDKDF (reference sequence). V gave up 1 base and J gave up 3 bases, with 13 bases separating them. The CDR3 has 15 amino acids. Written as DNA, the CDR3 is TGTGCCACCAGCAGAGGTGACTCGCCTGGCTACGAGCAGTACTTC. It specifies CATSRGDSPGYEQYF.

Of note for this clone: Other DNA sequences of this sample code for an identical CDR3. This chain links TRBV19 with TRBJ1-1, with TRBD1 as a possible D gene (5 bases). Germline CDR1 reads LNHDA; CDR2 reads SQIVND (reference sequence). The CDR3 totals 13 residues. The germline V and J ends were trimmed by 7 bases and 1 base, with 10 bases remaining between them. The CDR3 loop reads CASTRTRNTEAFF. For the CDR3, the DNA is TGTGCCAGTACCAGGACAAGGAACACTGAAGCTTTCTTT.

The J gene is TRBJ2-1, the V gene TRBV10-3; 10 bases agree with TRBD2. V was clipped by 6 bases and J by 9 bases; unmatched bases: 11. Germline CDR1 reads ENHRY; CDR2 reads SYGVKD. The CDR3 runs to 15 residues. CDR3 sequence reads: CAIRESGGAPSEQFF. The CDR3 nucleotides read TGTGCCATCAGGGAGAGCGGGGGGGCCCCCAGTGAGCAGTTCTTC.

The genes are TRBV2 and TRBJ1-4; TRBD1 agrees at 8 bases. Trimming at V came to 6 bases and at J to 4 bases, leaving 4 bases not matched to a gene. Germline lookup yields CDR1 SNHLY and CDR2 FYNNEI. The CDR3 has 14 residues. This chain's CDR3 is CASRTDRVNEKLFF. The DNA of the CDR3 is TGTGCCAGCAGAACGGACAGGGTTAATGAAAAACTGTTTTTT.

The chain links TRBV18 to TRBJ2-4; perhaps TRBD2 as D (6 bases). Per the germline V gene, CDR1 is KGHSH and CDR2 is LQKENI. V dropped 3 bases and J dropped 7 bases, with 13 bases sitting between them. The CDR3 is 14 residues long. The DNA of the CDR3 is TGTGCCAGCTCACCGGGCGGGGTAGTTAACATTCAGTACTTC. Protein sequence: CASSPGGVVNIQYF.

The chain recombines TRBV7-3 with TRBJ2-1; 9 nucleotides agree with TRBD2. Germline-derived CDR1 and CDR2 are SGHTA and FQGTGA. The CDR3 is made up of 16 amino acids. The V segment lost 5 bases and the J segment 10 bases; nucleotides outside the gene matches: 15. CDR3 protein: CASSRQPGGGASEQFF. DNA for the CDR3: TGTGCCAGCAGCCGACAGCCAGGCGGGGGGGCAAGCGAGCAGTTCTTC.

The J gene is TRBJ1-5, the V gene TRBV15, with no clear D. The V gene lost 0 bases and the J gene lost 3 bases, with 6 bases spanning the gap. CDR3 size: 14 residues. Germline CDR1 is LNHNV and CDR2 is YYDKDF (reference sequence). CDR3 sequence (DNA): TGTGCCACCAGCAGAGAACGGTCCAATCAGCCCCAGCATTTT. It is translated as CATSRERSNQPQHF.

This clone was detected only once. The rearrangement links TRBV3-1 (or the pseudogene TRBV3-2) to TRBJ1-3, with D uncertain. The germline CDR1 and CDR2 sequences are LGHDT and YNNKEL (reference sequence). The V and J ends lost 4 bases and 0 bases respectively, with 10 bases between them. CDR3 length equals 15 residues. The CDR3 sequence is CASSRRGDSGNTIYF. The CDR3 region has the DNA TGTGCCAGCAGCCGACGAGGAGACTCTGGAAACACCATATATTTT.

The chain links TRBV4-3 to TRBJ1-4; D call uncertain. The V and J ends lost 4 bases and 2 bases respectively, with 11 bases between them. Germline V gene sequence: CDR1 LGHNA, CDR2 YSLEER. The CDR3 runs 15 residues. CDR3 sequence reads: CASSPTGPTNEKLFF. Here the CDR3 DNA reads TGCGCCAGCAGCCCTACCGGTCCCACTAATGAAAAACTGTTTTTT.